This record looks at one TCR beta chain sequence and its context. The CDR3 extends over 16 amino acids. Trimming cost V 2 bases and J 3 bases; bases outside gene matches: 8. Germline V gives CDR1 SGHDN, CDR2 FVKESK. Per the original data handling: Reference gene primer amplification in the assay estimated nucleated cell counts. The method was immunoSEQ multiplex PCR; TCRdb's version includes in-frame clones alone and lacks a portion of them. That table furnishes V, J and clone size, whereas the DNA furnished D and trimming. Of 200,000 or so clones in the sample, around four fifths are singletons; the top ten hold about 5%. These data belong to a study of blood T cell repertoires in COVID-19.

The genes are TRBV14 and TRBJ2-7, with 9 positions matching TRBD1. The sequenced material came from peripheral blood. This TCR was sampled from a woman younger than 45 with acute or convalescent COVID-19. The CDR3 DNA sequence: TGTGCCAGCAGCCAACTTCCGGGACAGGGCTACTACGAGCAGTACTTC. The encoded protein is CASSQLPGQGYYEQYF. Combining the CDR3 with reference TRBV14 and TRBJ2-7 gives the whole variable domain EAGVTQFPSHSVIEKGQTVTLRCDPISGHDNLYWYRRVMGKEIKFLLHFVKESKQDESGMPNNRFLAERTGGTYSTLKVQPAELEDSGVYFCASSQLPGQGYYEQYFGPGTRLTVT.